The 18 T cell receptor beta chains given below trace back to one sample, sequenced in a study of graft-versus-host responses after intestinal transplantation. No antigen is known for these receptors. TCRdb's table, derived via immunoSEQ multiplex PCR, lists solely in-frame clones and lacks some. The sample has 130,000 to 150,000 clones; over 90% are singletons. The sequencing here drew on unstimulated CD4+ T cells sorted from spleen or lymph node cells, taken before intestinal transplant. These receptors came from a human donor who received an intestinal transplant.

The rearrangement uses TRBV27 and TRBJ2-1; 10 bases map to TRBD2. The V gene's germline CDR1 is MNHEY and CDR2 SMNVEV (reference sequence). Losses at the gene ends were 6 bases for V and 5 bases for J; bases not matched to a gene: 7. This CDR3 contains 15 residues. Here the CDR3 reads CASRLGLAKNNEQFF. As DNA, the CDR3 is TGTGCCAGCAGGCTGGGACTAGCGAAGAACAATGAGCAGTTCTTC.

The chain recombines TRBV2 with TRBJ2-1, with TRBD2 matching 7 bases. CDR3 size: 15 residues. J lost 0 bases, V lost 4 bases, and 3 bases had no gene match. Germline V gives CDR1 SNHLY, CDR2 FYNNEI. CDR3 DNA: TGTGCCAGCAGTGGGGGGGGTTACTCCTACAATGAGCAGTTCTTC. It yields the protein CASSGGGYSYNEQFF. Looking up the rest from reference TRBV2 and TRBJ2-1 gives the full variable domain: EPEVTQTPSHQVTQMGQEVILRCVPISNHLYFYWYRQILGQKVEFLVSFYNNEISEKSEIFDDQFSVERPDGSNFTLKIRSTKLEDSAMYFCASSGGGYSYNEQFFGPGTRLTVL.

This chain links TRBV6-5 with TRBJ1-5; D perhaps matches TRBD1 (6 bases). Per the germline V gene, CDR1 is MNHEY and CDR2 is SVGAGI. The CDR3 loop spans 13 amino acids. The V end lost 2 bases, the J end lost 7 bases, and 9 bases lay between the germline ends. The chain's CDR3 is CASSYSRGQPQHF. In nucleotides, the CDR3 is TGTGCCAGCAGTTACAGCAGGGGCCAGCCCCAGCATTTT.

The V call is TRBV25-1, the J call TRBJ1-3; perhaps TRBD1 as D (6 bases). Germline V lookup: CDR1 MGHDK, CDR2 SYGVNS. The CDR3 is made up of 14 amino acids. The V and J ends lost 3 bases and 4 bases respectively, with 10 bases between them. CDR3 nucleotide sequence: TGTGCCAGCAGTGACTCACAGGGCGGAAACACCATATATTTT. Its translation: CASSDSQGGNTIYF.

The chain employs TRBV7-6 and TRBJ2-7; TRBD2 aligns across 7 bases. This CDR3 comprises 16 residues. Trimming removed 5 bases from V and 6 bases from J; junction bases left unmatched: 16. Germline CDR1 is SGHVS and CDR2 is FNYEAQ. The CDR3 loop is CASSPRVAGVKGEQYF. As DNA, the CDR3 is TGTGCCAGCAGCCCGAGGGTTGCGGGAGTAAAGGGCGAGCAGTACTTC. The full variable domain, its missing parts supplied by reference TRBV7-6 and TRBJ2-7, is GAGVSQSPRYKVTKRGQDVALRCDPISGHVSLYWYRQALGQGPEFLTYFNYEAQQDKSGLPNDRFSAERPEGSISTLTIQRTEQRDSAMYRCASSPRVAGVKGEQYFGPGTRLTVT.

The rearrangement uses TRBV7-3 and TRBJ1-2; 8 nucleotides agree with TRBD1. The trim removed 5 bases at V and 6 bases at J, leaving 8 bases unmatched. Germline values: CDR1 SGHTA, CDR2 FQGTGA. The CDR3 runs 14 residues. CDR3 nucleotides: TGTGCCAGCAGCCCCGGACAGGGAGCGGATGGCTACACCTTC. Protein sequence: CASSPGQGADGYTF.

This clone showed up just once. The rearrangement uses TRBV5-6 and TRBJ1-2, with D possibly matching TRBD1 (5 bases). V shed 4 bases and J shed 8 bases, with 18 bases lying between them. CDR1 and CDR2 (germline): SGHDT, YYEEEE. This CDR3 is built from 14 residues. CDR3 region: CASSPPNGALGYTF. DNA for the CDR3: TGTGCCAGCAGCCCACCCAATGGGGCGCTGGGCTACACCTTC.

This sequence joins TRBV7-9 and TRBJ2-3; a weak D match, TRBD1 (5 bases). The CDR3 runs to 13 residues. Germline CDR1 and CDR2: SEHNR and FQNEAQ (reference sequence). V was clipped by 6 bases and J by 7 bases, with 14 bases between them. CDR3 amino acids: CASRKTTGYTQYF. Written as DNA, the CDR3 is TGTGCCAGCAGGAAAACTACAGGTTATACGCAGTATTTT.

V gene TRBV20-1 combines with J gene TRBJ1-1; possible D gene TRBD1, 5 bases. CDR3 length equals 11 residues. Trimming took off 3 bases at V and 3 bases at J, with 5 bases between the two ends. Germline CDR1 and CDR2: DFQATT and SNEGSKA (reference sequence). In nucleotides, the CDR3 is TGCAGTGCTAGCAGGGACACTGAAGCTTTCTTT. This sequence encodes CSASRDTEAFF.

This rearrangement joins TRBV28 to TRBJ2-2, with D uncertain. Trimming cost V 6 bases and J 4 bases, with 3 bases left between them. Germline values: CDR1 MDHEN, CDR2 SYDVKM. The CDR3 is 11 amino acids. DNA of the CDR3: TGTGCCAGCAGATTCACCGGGGAGCTGTTTTTT. Its translation: CASRFTGELFF.

This sequence joins TRBV5-1 and TRBJ2-7; D is perhaps TRBD1 (5 bases). Trimming took off 4 bases at V and 2 bases at J, with 13 bases between the two ends. This CDR3 spans 14 amino acids. Germline V gene data show CDR1 as SGHRS and CDR2 as YFSETQ. The CDR3 DNA reads TGCGCCAGCAGCCGTGGGGCAGGGACCTACGAGCAGTACTTC. Translated, it gives CASSRGAGTYEQYF. The full variable domain, in which reference TRBV5-1 and TRBJ2-7 provide the parts outside the CDR3, is KAGVTQTPRYLIKTRGQQVTLSCSPISGHRSVSWYQQTPGQGLQFLFEYFSETQRNKGNFPGRFSGRQFSNSRSEMNVSTLELGDSALYLCASSRGAGTYEQYFGPGTRLTVT.

This sequence joins TRBV19 and TRBJ2-3; perhaps TRBD2 as D (6 bases). The CDR3 extends over 14 amino acids. V was trimmed by 5 bases and J by 1 base, leaving 10 bases between them. CDR1 LNHDA and CDR2 SQIVND come from the germline V gene (reference sequence). This chain's CDR3 is CASSVGGGTDTQYF. In DNA, the CDR3 is TGTGCCAGTAGTGTGGGGGGTGGCACAGATACGCAGTATTTT.

The chain uses TRBV6-1 and TRBJ2-7, with D possibly called TRBD1 or TRBD2 (5 bases each). The CDR3 is 12 residues long. CDR1 and CDR2 from the germline V gene are MNHNS and SASEGT. Deletions cut 4 bases from V and 4 bases from J, with 8 bases between. In nucleotides, the CDR3 is TGTGCCAGCAGTGCTTGGGGGTACGAGCAGTACTTC. Translated: CASSAWGYEQYF.

V and J are TRBV5-4 and TRBJ1-1, with 7 bases fitting TRBD1. This CDR3 is 13 amino acids long. Per the germline V gene, CDR1 is SGHNT and CDR2 is YYREEE (reference sequence). The V segment lost 4 bases and the J segment 6 bases; nucleotides outside the gene matches: 6. In nucleotides, the CDR3 is TGTGCCAGCAGCGGGGGGGACAGTTCTGAAGCTTTCTTT. It encodes CASSGGDSSEAFF.

The V and J genes are TRBV18 and TRBJ1-4; no definite D call. V lost 0 bases to trimming and J lost 5 bases, with 7 bases between them. CDR1 is KGHSH, CDR2 LQKENI, per germline. This CDR3 is built from 14 residues. The CDR3 region is CASSPPAANEKLFF. CDR3 sequence (DNA): TGTGCCAGCTCACCACCAGCAGCAAATGAAAAACTGTTTTTT.

The J gene is TRBJ2-1, the V gene TRBV7-9; 9 bases agree with TRBD2. This CDR3 is built from 15 residues. Looked up from germline, CDR1 is SEHNR and CDR2 is FQNEAQ (reference sequence). V lost 5 bases, J lost 7 bases, and 9 bases stayed unmatched. The chain's CDR3 is CASSTGTSNGNEQFF. CDR3 sequence (DNA): TGTGCCAGCAGCACCGGGACTAGCAACGGTAATGAGCAGTTCTTC. Filled out from reference TRBV7-9 and TRBJ2-1, the complete variable domain reads DTGVSQNPRHKITKRGQNVTFRCDPISEHNRLYWYRQTLGQGPEFLTYFQNEAQLEKSRLLSDRFSAERPKGSFSTLEIQRTEQGDSAMYLCASSTGTSNGNEQFFGPGTRLTVL.

The J gene is TRBJ2-1, the V gene TRBV28; no clear D gene. Between the trimmed V and J ends, which lost 4 bases and 6 bases, there was a span of 10 bases. CDR3 size: 13 residues. Germline V CDR1 and CDR2: MDHEN, SYDVKM. The CDR3, as DNA: TGTGCCAGCAGTTCCCCGACACTCAATGAGCAGTTCTTC. It codes for CASSSPTLNEQFF.

The chain links TRBV6-1 to TRBJ1-2; a possible D gene is TRBD1 (6 bases). Germline-derived CDR1 and CDR2 are MNHNS and SASEGT. This CDR3 is built from 15 residues. V lost 1 base, J lost 4 bases, and 13 bases lay in between. In DNA, the CDR3 is TGTGCCAGCAGTGAAGGGGTCGGGACACGCTATGGCTACACCTTC. This sequence encodes CASSEGVGTRYGYTF.